Listed below are T cell receptor beta chains from one sample, sequenced in a study of T-cell reconstitution after alpha-beta-depleted transplantation in children. TCRdb called the PCR reads again in MiXCR, with one record for every CDR3 protein. Counted here are a few hundred thousand distinct CDR3 sequences, less than 9.5% occurring once; the ten biggest clones make up around 9.8%. The specimen was peripheral blood, collected 360 days after TCRalphabeta/CD19-depleted stem cell transplant. All receptors come from a female patient aged 2 to 10 who had a stem cell transplant for Fanconi anemia, so the T cells may come from the graft donor. CDR3s include the opening cysteine and the closing phenylalanine or tryptophan. A D gene is named only where the DNA matches it firmly. Clone size appears in some rows only: once, few, many, or a class for an expanded clone.

len: 13; v_gene: TRBV5-5; abundance: many; j_gene: TRBJ2-1; d_gene: -; CDR3nt: TGTGCCAGCAGCTTGGTCCCTGAGGATGAGCAGTTCTTC; CDR3aa: CASSLVPEDEQFF
len: 8; v_gene: TRBV7-9; abundance: many; j_gene: TRBJ2-5; d_gene: -; CDR3nt: TGTGCCAGCAGCGGATTAAACTTC; CDR3aa: CASSGLNF
len: 16; v_gene: TRBV12-3/TRBV12-4; abundance: many; j_gene: TRBJ2-4; d_gene: TRBD1; CDR3nt: TGTGCCAGCAGTTTCGGACAGGGGGCGGGCAAAAACATTCAGTACTTC; CDR3aa: CASSFGQGAGKNIQYF
len: 15; v_gene: TRBV5-6; abundance: -; j_gene: TRBJ2-4; d_gene: -; CDR3nt: TGTGCCAGCAGCTTGGGGACCACAGCCAAAAACATTCAGTACTTC; CDR3aa: CASSLGTTAKNIQYF
len: 17; v_gene: TRBV4-2; abundance: -; j_gene: TRBJ2-1; d_gene: TRBD2; CDR3nt: TGTGCCAGCCAACTAGCGGGGGGAAAGAGCTCCTACAATGAGCAGTTCTTC; CDR3aa: CASQLAGGKSSYNEQFF
len: 15; v_gene: TRBV4-1; abundance: -; j_gene: TRBJ2-1; d_gene: TRBD2; CDR3nt: TGCGCCAGCAGCTCCATAGCGGGAGCCTACAATGAGCAGTTCTTC; CDR3aa: CASSSIAGAYNEQFF
len: 16; v_gene: TRBV20-1; abundance: many; j_gene: TRBJ1-4; d_gene: TRBD1; CDR3nt: TGCAGTGCTGCCAGGGGGACGCAAGCAACTAATGAAAAACTGTTTTTT; CDR3aa: CSAARGTQATNEKLFF
len: 14; v_gene: TRBV29-1; abundance: many; j_gene: TRBJ2-1; d_gene: -; CDR3nt: TGCAGCGTTGCGACGGCGGGGCTTTACAATGAGCAGTTCTTC; CDR3aa: CSVATAGLYNEQFF
len: 14; v_gene: TRBV7-9; abundance: many; j_gene: TRBJ1-1; d_gene: -; CDR3nt: TGTGCCAGCAGCTTAAGTGCGGCAGTCACTGAAGCTTTCTTT; CDR3aa: CASSLSAAVTEAFF
len: 15; v_gene: TRBV5-1; abundance: -; j_gene: TRBJ2-3; d_gene: TRBD2; CDR3nt: TGCGCCAGCAGCTCCTGGGGGAGGGGCACAGATACGCAGTATTTT; CDR3aa: CASSSWGRGTDTQYF
len: 16; v_gene: TRBV9; abundance: many; j_gene: TRBJ2-1; d_gene: -; CDR3nt: TGTGCCAGCAGCGGACTAGATTCTCGGGGCTACAATGAGCAGTTCTTC; CDR3aa: CASSGLDSRGYNEQFF
len: 13; v_gene: TRBV18; abundance: many; j_gene: TRBJ2-7; d_gene: -; CDR3nt: TGTGCCAGCTCACGGTTTTCAGGGGACGAGCAGTACTTC; CDR3aa: CASSRFSGDEQYF
len: 12; v_gene: TRBV29-1; abundance: many; j_gene: TRBJ2-7; d_gene: -; CDR3nt: TGCAGCGTTGGGACAGACTCCTACGAGCAGTACTTC; CDR3aa: CSVGTDSYEQYF
len: 13; v_gene: TRBV20-1; abundance: many; j_gene: TRBJ1-5; d_gene: -; CDR3nt: TGCAGTGCTAAGCAGGTTACCAATCAGCCCCAGCATTTT; CDR3aa: CSAKQVTNQPQHF
len: 14; v_gene: TRBV7-3; abundance: many; j_gene: TRBJ1-2; d_gene: -; CDR3nt: TGTGCCAGCAGCTTAACGGGGGGTAACTATGGCTACACCTTC; CDR3aa: CASSLTGGNYGYTF
len: 12; v_gene: TRBV27; abundance: many; j_gene: TRBJ2-7; d_gene: -; CDR3nt: TGTGCCAGCAGTTCGTCCGCTACGATGCAGTACTTC; CDR3aa: CASSSSATMQYF
len: 16; v_gene: TRBV18; abundance: many; j_gene: TRBJ2-1; d_gene: TRBD2; CDR3nt: TGTGCCAGCTCACCACCTAGTGGGAGGGCCGGCAATGAGCAGTTCTTC; CDR3aa: CASSPPSGRAGNEQFF